Below, one TCR beta chain is given with its context. This clone was observed a single time. This clone's antigen is unknown. No clone much larger than this one lies a single base away; base qualities are absent. The data originate from a study of control samples from healthy donors and cancer patients (dated by TCRdb to about 2020). Between the V and J ends, shortened by 0 bases and 7 bases respectively, the junction contains 16 bases. The CDR1 and CDR2 encoded by the germline V gene (reference sequence) are LNHNV and YYDKDF. There are 17 amino acids in the CDR3, from cysteine to phenylalanine inclusive. This entry keeps only the CDR3 DNA: 51 bases, framed from base 1. Library preparation employed the immunoSEQ multiplex PCR assay. TCRdb provides this immuneACCESS table in a form limited to in-frame rearrangements. Some clones are lacking; in checked studies, under half of them reflect an unresolved V gene, and why the rest are absent is not known. The sample table contains 150,000 to 200,000 clones; only one count was recorded for approximately 92% of them. The ten most abundant clones make up around 1.6% of the sample.

The receptor's source is a man between 18 and 29 years old in good health. The sequence is built from TRBV15 and TRBJ1-6; TRBD1 is a possible D gene, resting on 5 matching bases. The specimen was blood. The DNA sequence is TGTGCCACCAGCAGAGAGAAAGGGGTGAGGGTGAATTCACCCCTCCACTTT. This translates into CATSREKGVRVNSPLHF.